Following are 25 T cell receptor beta chains from one sample sequenced in a study of shared clonotypes between healthy human individuals. CD45RO-negative CD8 cells positively selected for CCR7 made up the naive population, which excluded terminally differentiated effector memory CD45RA+ cells. Method: immunoSEQ multiplex PCR; TCRdb's copy keeps in-frame clones and lacks some. The data contain roughly 2 million clones, 85% to 95% of them singletons. The sequenced sample consisted of naive CD8+ T cells sorted from blood. All receptors derive from a man younger than 30 in good health.

V gene TRBV6-5 combines with J gene TRBJ1-2; a possible D gene is TRBD1 (5 bases). Per germline, CDR1 MNHEY and CDR2 SVGAGI. V lost 1 base, J lost 6 bases, and 9 bases lay in between. The CDR3 spans 13 residues. Here the CDR3 DNA reads TGTGCCAGCAGTTACTACAGGAGAAATGGCTACACCTTC. Translated: CASSYYRRNGYTF.

The chain couples TRBV7-9 to TRBJ1-6, with 7 bases identical to TRBD1. Losses at the gene ends were 5 bases for V and 4 bases for J; bases not matched to a gene: 8. This CDR3 contains 16 residues. Germline lookup yields CDR1 SEHNR and CDR2 FQNEAQ (reference sequence). The CDR3, as DNA: TGTGCCAGCAGCACCACAGGGGACACTTATAATTCACCCCTCCACTTT. It yields the protein CASSTTGDTYNSPLHF.

The CDR3 region is CASSVGPADYEQYF. DNA for the CDR3: TGTGCCAGCAGCGTAGGGCCAGCGGACTACGAGCAGTACTTC. The V call is TRBV9, the J call TRBJ2-7, with D possibly being TRBD2 (5 bases). The CDR3 runs 14 residues. The germline V gene has CDR1 SGDLS and CDR2 YYNGEE. V was pared by 0 bases and J by 3 bases, with 10 bases between. The full variable domain, its missing parts supplied by reference TRBV9 and TRBJ2-7, is DSGVTQTPKHLITATGQRVTLRCSPRSGDLSVYWYQQSLDQGLQFLIQYYNGEERAKGNILERFSAQQFPDLHSELNLSSLELGDSALYFCASSVGPADYEQYFGPGTRLTVT.

This chain uses TRBV7-6 with TRBJ2-7, with a tentative D call TRBD1 (6 bases). The CDR3 sequence is 15 residues long. V lost 3 bases to trimming and J lost 0 bases, with 12 bases between them. Germline CDR1 and CDR2: SGHVS and FNYEAQ. In DNA form, the CDR3 reads TGTGCCAGCAGCTTGGCCGGGACATTCTCCTACGAGCAGTACTTC. Its translation is CASSLAGTFSYEQYF.

The sample holds one count of this clone. The chain recombines TRBV7-9 with TRBJ1-2; 10 bases are shared with TRBD1. This CDR3 has 17 amino acids. Looked up from germline, CDR1 is SEHNR and CDR2 is FQNEAQ (reference sequence). After removal of 0 bases from V and 3 bases from J, the junction contained 7 bases not matched to a gene. The CDR3 reads CASSLAHAGTGDYGYTF. DNA for the CDR3: TGTGCCAGCAGCTTAGCCCACGCCGGGACAGGGGACTATGGCTACACCTTC.

The rearrangement joins TRBV5-6 to TRBJ1-1; D might be TRBD1 (5 bases). The germline gives CDR1 SGHDT, CDR2 YYEEEE. This CDR3 is built from 15 residues. Between the trimmed V and J ends, which lost 3 bases and 1 base, there was a span of 13 bases. The CDR3 loop is CASSSDGTANTEAFF. As DNA, the CDR3 is TGTGCCAGCAGCTCCGACGGGACGGCGAACACTGAAGCTTTCTTT. The entire variable domain, with the rest obtained from reference TRBV5-6 and TRBJ1-1, is as follows: DAGVTQSPTHLIKTRGQQVTLRCSPKSGHDTVSWYQQALGQGPQFIFQYYEEEERQRGNFPDRFSGHQFPNYSSELNVNALLLGDSALYLCASSSDGTANTEAFFGQGTRLTVV.

This clone appeared once. This chain joins TRBV2 and TRBJ1-5; 8 nucleotides line up with TRBD1. CDR1 and CDR2 from the germline V gene are SNHLY and FYNNEI. CDR3 length equals 14 residues. The V segment lost 6 bases and the J segment 4 bases; nucleotides outside the gene matches: 5. CDR3 sequence (DNA): TGTGCCAGCAGGGCCGGACAGGGAAATCAGCCCCAGCATTTT. Protein sequence: CASRAGQGNQPQHF.

This sequence joins TRBV7-9 and TRBJ1-4; D is unresolved. This CDR3 region has 15 residues. From germline, CDR1 is SEHNR and CDR2 FQNEAQ (reference sequence). V lost 2 bases, J lost 8 bases, and 15 bases lay in between. Written as DNA, the CDR3 is TGTGCCAGCAGCTTAAATGAGGGAGGTAGCGAAAAACTGTTTTTT. Encoded protein: CASSLNEGGSEKLFF.

V gene TRBV10-2 combines with J gene TRBJ1-5; D is unclear. Trimming took off 3 bases at V and 10 bases at J, with 7 bases between the two ends. The length of the CDR3 is 11 residues. In germline, CDR1 is WSHSY, CDR2 SAAADI. The CDR3, as DNA: TGCGCCAGCAGTGATGGAGGACCCCAGCATTTT. Protein product: CASSDGGPQHF.

The rearrangement uses TRBV7-6 and TRBJ2-1; D unclear. CDR3 length: 15 residues. V lost 5 bases, J lost 0 bases, and 11 bases lay in between. CDR1 is SGHVS and CDR2 is FNYEAQ in the germline V gene. The CDR3 nucleotides are TGTGCCAGCAGCCCAGTAGGGTACTCCTACAATGAGCAGTTCTTC. Encoded protein: CASSPVGYSYNEQFF.

This clone has only one observation. The chain recombines TRBV30 with TRBJ2-1; D remains unclear. Germline V lookup: CDR1 GTSNPN, CDR2 SVGIG (reference sequence). Trimming removed 4 bases at V and 0 bases at J, with 7 bases between. The CDR3 spans 13 residues. The CDR3 protein is CAWTLNSYNEQFF. In DNA form, the CDR3 reads TGTGCCTGGACCCTGAACTCCTACAATGAGCAGTTCTTC.

V gene TRBV27 combines with J gene TRBJ1-1; 9 bases fit TRBD1. The CDR3 sequence is 15 residues long. The germline gives CDR1 MNHEY, CDR2 SMNVEV (reference sequence). Germline trimming cut 2 bases from V and 6 bases from J; bases unmatched to any gene: 7. In nucleotides, the CDR3 is TGTGCCAGCAGTTTAAGCCAACAGGGGGCCGCTGAAGCTTTCTTT. It is translated as CASSLSQQGAAEAFF.

J is TRBJ2-1 and V is TRBV28, with D uncertain. Trimming cost V 8 bases and J 6 bases, with 8 bases left between them. Germline V gives CDR1 MDHEN, CDR2 SYDVKM. The CDR3 consists of 11 residues. The CDR3 region is CASVLGNEQFF. Written as DNA, the CDR3 is TGTGCCAGCGTGCTTGGCAATGAGCAGTTCTTC.

This chain joins TRBV4-1 and TRBJ1-2; weak D call: TRBD1 (6 bases). Trimming removed 1 base from V and 3 bases from J, with 12 bases in between. The CDR3 extends over 15 amino acids. CDR1 and CDR2 (germline): MGHRA, YSYEKL. The CDR3 bases are TGCGCCAGCAGCCAAGTGGCAGGGGAAGACTATGGCTACACCTTC. Its protein product is CASSQVAGEDYGYTF.

The CDR3 sequence: CASTQGYEQYF. The CDR3 DNA reads TGTGCCAGCACCCAGGGCTACGAGCAGTACTTC. The V and J genes are TRBV28 and TRBJ2-7; D is possibly TRBD1 (5 bases). The CDR3 totals 11 residues. Germline V CDR1 and CDR2: MDHEN, SYDVKM. V lost 7 bases and J lost 3, with 7 bases in between.

The chain combines TRBV6-6 with TRBJ1-2, with D hard to call. Germline values: CDR1 MNHNY, CDR2 SVGAGI (reference sequence). The germline V and J ends were trimmed by 6 bases and 2 bases, with 16 bases remaining between them. The CDR3 has 15 amino acids. The CDR3 here is CASSPARTANYGYTF. The CDR3 DNA reads TGTGCCAGCAGCCCAGCCCGGACGGCAAACTATGGCTACACCTTC.

The chain uses TRBV27 and TRBJ2-3; maybe TRBD2 (5 bases). This CDR3 spans 15 amino acids. The germline V gene has CDR1 MNHEY and CDR2 SMNVEV (reference sequence). Trimming removed 2 bases from V and 5 bases from J, with 14 bases in between. The CDR3 DNA is TGTGCCAGCAGTTTAGTAGGAGGAGGAGTAGATACGCAGTATTTT. Translation: CASSLVGGGVDTQYF.

This clone was recorded only once. The chain employs TRBV30 and TRBJ2-3, with TRBD1 as a possible D gene (5 bases). Looked up from germline, CDR1 is GTSNPN and CDR2 is SVGIG (reference sequence). CDR3 size: 14 residues. The V end lost 0 bases, the J end lost 5 bases, and 12 bases lay between the germline ends. The CDR3 DNA is TGTGCCTGGAGTGTACTGTCAGGGATAGATACGCAGTATTTT. As protein: CAWSVLSGIDTQYF.

The chain links TRBV9 to TRBJ1-1, with D possibly matching TRBD1 (5 bases). Trimming shortened V by 2 bases and J by 3 bases, and 11 bases separated the two germline ends. The germline V gene encodes CDR1 SGDLS and CDR2 YYNGEE. The CDR3 loop spans 14 amino acids. CDR3 nucleotide sequence: TGTGCCAGCAGCGTGGACACTTGGGACACTGAAGCTTTCTTT. Translated: CASSVDTWDTEAFF.

V and J are TRBV9 and TRBJ2-7; 8 bases agree with TRBD2. V was clipped by 4 bases and J by 0 bases; unmatched bases: 9. This CDR3 has 16 residues. Germline V gene data show CDR1 as SGDLS and CDR2 as YYNGEE. CDR3 sequence: CASSLGGLAGSYEQYF. DNA for the CDR3: TGTGCCAGCAGCTTGGGGGGGCTAGCGGGCTCCTACGAGCAGTACTTC.

This clone has a single count. The chain recombines TRBV25-1 with TRBJ1-4; TRBD1 is a possible D gene (6 bases). Trimming removed 2 bases from V and 4 bases from J, with 11 bases in between. The CDR3 runs 15 residues. From germline, CDR1 is MGHDK and CDR2 SYGVNS. For the CDR3, the DNA is TGTGCCAGCAGTGAAGCCGGGGACATTAATGAAAAACTGTTTTTT. Amino acids: CASSEAGDINEKLFF.

The chain links TRBV9 to TRBJ2-5; D may be TRBD2 (6 bases). CDR3 size: 17 residues. Germline-derived CDR1 and CDR2 are SGDLS and YYNGEE. Trimming removed 0 bases at V and 4 bases at J, with 19 bases between. CDR3 residues: CASSVGEAAGGGETQYF. Written as DNA, the CDR3 is TGTGCCAGCAGCGTAGGAGAGGCCGCCGGGGGAGGAGAGACCCAGTACTTC. The complete variable domain, with remaining parts taken from reference TRBV9 and TRBJ2-5, reads DSGVTQTPKHLITATGQRVTLRCSPRSGDLSVYWYQQSLDQGLQFLIQYYNGEERAKGNILERFSAQQFPDLHSELNLSSLELGDSALYFCASSVGEAAGGGETQYFGPGTRLLVL.

This chain connects TRBV4-3 to TRBJ1-2, with unresolved D. Germline V gives CDR1 LGHNA, CDR2 YSLEER. The V gene lost 0 bases and the J gene lost 5 bases, with 10 bases spanning the gap. The CDR3 has 14 residues. The CDR3 DNA sequence: TGCGCCAGCAGCCAAGAAGTGGCCGGGTATGGCTACACCTTC. Translated: CASSQEVAGYGYTF.

CDR3 DNA: TGTGCCAGCAGCTCGACAGGGACTCCAGATACGCAGTATTTT. The encoded protein is CASSSTGTPDTQYF. This chain connects TRBV7-3 to TRBJ2-3; D is possibly TRBD1 (7 bases). Trimming took 4 bases from V and 4 from J, leaving 12 bases between them. CDR1 is SGHTA and CDR2 is FQGTGA in the germline V gene. This CDR3 comprises 14 residues.

The chain employs TRBV14 and TRBJ2-1, with D tentatively TRBD2 (5 bases). This CDR3 is 13 amino acids long. V dropped 0 bases and J dropped 6 bases, with 6 bases sitting between them. Germline-derived CDR1 and CDR2 are SGHDN and FVKESK. CDR3 sequence reads: CASSQETINEQFF. The CDR3 bases are TGTGCCAGCAGCCAAGAGACTATCAATGAGCAGTTCTTC.